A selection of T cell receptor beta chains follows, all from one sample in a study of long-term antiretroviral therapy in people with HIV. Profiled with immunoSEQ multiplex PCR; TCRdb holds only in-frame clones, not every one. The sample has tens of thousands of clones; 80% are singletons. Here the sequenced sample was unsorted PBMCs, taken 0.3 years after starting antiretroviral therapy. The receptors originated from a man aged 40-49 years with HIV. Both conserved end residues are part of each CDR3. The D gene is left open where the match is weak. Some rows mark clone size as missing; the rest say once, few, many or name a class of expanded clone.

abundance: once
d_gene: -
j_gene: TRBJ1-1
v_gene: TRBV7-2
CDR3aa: CASSRGANTEAFF
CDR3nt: TGTGCCAGCAGCCGGGGAGCGAACACTGAAGCTTTCTTT

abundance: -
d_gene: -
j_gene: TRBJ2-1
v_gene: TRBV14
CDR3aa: CASSPGTHNEQFF
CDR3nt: TGTGCCAGCAGCCCCGGGACGCACAATGAGCAGTTCTTC

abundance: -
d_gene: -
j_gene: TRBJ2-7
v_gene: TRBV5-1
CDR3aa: CASSLGSAGLNEQYF
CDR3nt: TGCGCCAGCAGCTTGGGTAGCGCCGGGTTGAACGAGCAGTACTTC

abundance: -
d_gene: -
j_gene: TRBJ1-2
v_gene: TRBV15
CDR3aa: CATSRDYGGLYGYTF
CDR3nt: TGTGCCACCAGCAGAGATTACGGGGGGCTGTATGGCTACACCTTC

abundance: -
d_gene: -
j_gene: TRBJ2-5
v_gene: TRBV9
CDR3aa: CASSVEAGYQETQYF
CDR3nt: TGTGCCAGCAGCGTAGAGGCAGGGTACCAAGAGACCCAGTACTTC

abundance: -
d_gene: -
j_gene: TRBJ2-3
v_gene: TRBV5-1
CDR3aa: CASSPVGTDTQYF
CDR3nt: TGCGCCAGCAGCCCGGTCGGCACAGATACGCAGTATTTT

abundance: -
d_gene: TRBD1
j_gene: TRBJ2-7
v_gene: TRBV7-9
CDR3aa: CASSSTNRGSYEQYF
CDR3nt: TGTGCCAGCAGCTCGACCAACAGGGGTTCCTACGAGCAGTACTTC

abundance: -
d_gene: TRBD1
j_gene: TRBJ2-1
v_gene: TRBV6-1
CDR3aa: CASTSNRGRQFF
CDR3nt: TGTGCCAGCACCTCAAACAGGGGAAGACAGTTCTTC

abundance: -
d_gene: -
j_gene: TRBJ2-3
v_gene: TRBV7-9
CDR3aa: CASSLRQGTDTQYF
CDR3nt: TGTGCCAGCAGCTTACGACAGGGCACAGATACGCAGTATTTT

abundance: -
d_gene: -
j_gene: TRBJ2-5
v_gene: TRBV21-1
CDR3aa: CASRTDRTQETQYF
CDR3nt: TGTGCCAGTAGGACCGACAGAACTCAAGAGACCCAGTACTTC

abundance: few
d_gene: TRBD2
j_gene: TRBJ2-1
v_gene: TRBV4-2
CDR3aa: CASSQSGGGAEEQFF
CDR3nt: TGTGCCAGCAGCCAAAGCGGCGGGGGGGCGGAAGAGCAGTTCTTC

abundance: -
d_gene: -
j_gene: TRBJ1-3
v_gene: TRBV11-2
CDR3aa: CASSAGISGNTIYF
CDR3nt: TGTGCCAGCAGCGCGGGGATCTCTGGAAACACCATATATTTT

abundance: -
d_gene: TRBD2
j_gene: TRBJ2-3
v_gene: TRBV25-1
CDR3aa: CASSESGSGRENTQYF
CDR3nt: TGTGCCAGCAGTGAATCGGGTAGCGGGAGGGAAAATACGCAGTATTTT

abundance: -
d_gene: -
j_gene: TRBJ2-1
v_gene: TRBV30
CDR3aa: CACPSATSNEQFF
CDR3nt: TGTGCCTGCCCCAGCGCGACGTCGAATGAGCAGTTCTTC

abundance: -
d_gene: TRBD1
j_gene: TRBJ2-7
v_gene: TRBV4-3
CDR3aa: CASSQGAQGTGYEQYF
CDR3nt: TGCGCCAGCAGCCAAGGTGCACAGGGGACAGGCTACGAGCAGTACTTC

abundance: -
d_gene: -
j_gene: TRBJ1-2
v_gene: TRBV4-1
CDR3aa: CASSQAARPDYGYTF
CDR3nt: TGCGCCAGCAGCCAAGCGGCCAGGCCAGACTATGGCTACACCTTC

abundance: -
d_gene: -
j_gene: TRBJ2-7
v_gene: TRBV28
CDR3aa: CASSSPGTSYEQYF
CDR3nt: TGTGCCAGCAGCTCCCCGGGGACTTCCTACGAGCAGTACTTC

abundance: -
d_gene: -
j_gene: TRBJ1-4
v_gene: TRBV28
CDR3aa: CASRSGATNEKLFF
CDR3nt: TGTGCCAGCAGATCGGGTGCAACTAATGAAAAACTGTTTTTT

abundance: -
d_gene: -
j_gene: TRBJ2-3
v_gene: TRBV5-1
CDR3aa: CASSLVVPDTQYF
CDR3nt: TGCGCCAGCAGCTTGGTAGTTCCTGATACGCAGTATTTT

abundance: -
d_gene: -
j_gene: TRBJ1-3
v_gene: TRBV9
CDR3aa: CASSVALEGHSGNTIYF
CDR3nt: TGTGCCAGCAGCGTAGCCCTAGAAGGACACTCTGGAAACACCATATATTTT

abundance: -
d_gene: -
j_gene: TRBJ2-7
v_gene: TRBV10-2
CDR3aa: CASSLALSSYEQYF
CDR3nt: TGCGCCAGCAGTCTAGCGTTGAGCTCCTACGAGCAGTACTTC

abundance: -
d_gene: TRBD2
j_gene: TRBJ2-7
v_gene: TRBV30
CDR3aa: CAWAQGSGSLDEQYF
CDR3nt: TGTGCCTGGGCCCAGGGGAGCGGGAGTCTAGACGAGCAGTACTTC

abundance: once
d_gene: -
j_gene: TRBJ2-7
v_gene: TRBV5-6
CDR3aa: CASSPPDGFSSYEQYF
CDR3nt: TGTGCCAGCAGCCCCCCTGACGGCTTTTCTTCCTACGAGCAGTACTTC

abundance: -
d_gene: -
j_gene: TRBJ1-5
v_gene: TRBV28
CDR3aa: CASSIQGPNQPQHF
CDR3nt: TGTGCCAGCAGCATACAGGGCCCCAATCAGCCCCAGCATTTT

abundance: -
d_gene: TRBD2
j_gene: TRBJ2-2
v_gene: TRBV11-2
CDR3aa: CASSPLAGATNTGELFF
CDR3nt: TGTGCCAGCAGTCCACTGGCGGGAGCGACGAACACCGGGGAGCTGTTTTTT

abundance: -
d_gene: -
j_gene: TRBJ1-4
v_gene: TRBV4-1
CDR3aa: CASSPPPATNEKLFF
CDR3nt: TGCGCCAGCAGCCCCCCCCCAGCAACTAATGAAAAACTGTTTTTT

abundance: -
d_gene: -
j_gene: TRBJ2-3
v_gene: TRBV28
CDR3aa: CASLRGVYDTQYF
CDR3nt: TGTGCCAGCCTCCGAGGCGTTTATGATACGCAGTATTTT

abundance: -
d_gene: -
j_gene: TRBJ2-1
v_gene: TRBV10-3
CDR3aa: CAISESTQGGAYVRNEQFF
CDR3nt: TGTGCCATCAGTGAGTCGACTCAGGGGGGGGCTTATGTGAGGAATGAGCAGTTCTTC

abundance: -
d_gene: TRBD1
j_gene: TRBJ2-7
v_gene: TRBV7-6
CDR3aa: CASSRYRDRSYEQYF
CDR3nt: TGTGCCAGCAGCCGCTACCGGGACAGGTCCTACGAGCAGTACTTC

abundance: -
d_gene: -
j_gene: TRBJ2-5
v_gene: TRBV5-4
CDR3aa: CASSFSGIQETQYF
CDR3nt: TGTGCCAGCAGCTTTTCCGGGATACAAGAGACCCAGTACTTC

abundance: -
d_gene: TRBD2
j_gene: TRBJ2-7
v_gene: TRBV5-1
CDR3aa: CASSLRGGLAGVNYEQYF
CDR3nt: TGCGCCAGCAGCTTGAGGGGAGGACTAGCGGGAGTCAACTACGAGCAGTACTTC

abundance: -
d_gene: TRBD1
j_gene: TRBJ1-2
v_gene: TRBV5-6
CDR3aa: CASSWTGLYNYGYTF
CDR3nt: TGTGCCAGCAGCTGGACAGGGCTCTATAACTATGGCTACACCTTC

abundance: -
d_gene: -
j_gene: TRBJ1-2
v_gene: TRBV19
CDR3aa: CASSSRQGYGYTF
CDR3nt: TGTGCCAGTAGTAGTCGGCAGGGCTATGGCTACACCTTC

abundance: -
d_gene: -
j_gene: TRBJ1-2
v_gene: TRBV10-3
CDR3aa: CAISVRGANYGYTF
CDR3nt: TGTGCCATCAGCGTCCGCGGAGCTAACTATGGCTACACCTTC

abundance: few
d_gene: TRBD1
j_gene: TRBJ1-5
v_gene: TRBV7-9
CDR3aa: CASSLWGQGLNQPQHF
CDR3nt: TGTGCCAGCAGCTTATGGGGACAGGGACTGAATCAGCCCCAGCATTTT

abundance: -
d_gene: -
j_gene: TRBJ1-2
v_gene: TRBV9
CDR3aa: CASSPLVTPANYGYTF
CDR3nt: TGTGCCAGCAGCCCCCTCGTCACCCCAGCTAACTATGGCTACACCTTC

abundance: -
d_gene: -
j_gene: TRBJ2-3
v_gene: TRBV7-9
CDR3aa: CASSLSSTDTQYF
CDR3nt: TGTGCCAGCAGCTTAAGTAGCACAGATACGCAGTATTTT

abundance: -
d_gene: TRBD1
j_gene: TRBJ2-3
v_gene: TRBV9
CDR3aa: CASSTSVTGGRTDTQYF
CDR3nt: TGTGCCAGCAGCACGTCCGTAACAGGGGGCCGCACAGATACGCAGTATTTT

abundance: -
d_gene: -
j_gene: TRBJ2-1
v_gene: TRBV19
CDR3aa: CASSISDSWVSYNEQFF
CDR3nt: TGTGCCAGTAGTATATCGGACAGTTGGGTCTCCTACAATGAGCAGTTCTTC

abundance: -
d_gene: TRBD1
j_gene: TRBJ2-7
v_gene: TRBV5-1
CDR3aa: CASSLGDRSYEQYF
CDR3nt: TGCGCCAGCAGCTTGGGGGACAGGTCCTACGAGCAGTACTTC

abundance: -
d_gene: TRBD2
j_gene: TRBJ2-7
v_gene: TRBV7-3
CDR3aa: CASSPRGSGGPYEQYF
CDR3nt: TGTGCCAGCAGCCCCCGGGGTAGCGGGGGGCCATACGAGCAGTACTTC

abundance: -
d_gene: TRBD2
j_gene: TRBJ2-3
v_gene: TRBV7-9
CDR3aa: CASSPGLAGARTDTQYF
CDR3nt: TGTGCCAGCAGCCCAGGACTAGCGGGAGCGCGCACAGATACGCAGTATTTT

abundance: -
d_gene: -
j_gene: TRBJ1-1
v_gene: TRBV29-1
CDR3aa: CSVSQLNTEAFF
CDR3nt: TGCAGCGTTTCTCAATTAAACACTGAAGCTTTCTTT

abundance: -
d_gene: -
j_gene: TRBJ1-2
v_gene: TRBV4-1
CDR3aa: CASSQDKRSGYTF
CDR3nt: TGCGCCAGCAGCCAAGATAAGCGGAGTGGCTACACCTTC

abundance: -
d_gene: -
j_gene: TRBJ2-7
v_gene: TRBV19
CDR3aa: CASSPRGASSYEQYF
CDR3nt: TGTGCCAGTAGTCCGCGAGGAGCCAGCTCCTACGAGCAGTACTTC

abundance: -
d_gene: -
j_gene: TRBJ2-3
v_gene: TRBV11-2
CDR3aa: CASSFGLGTDTQYF
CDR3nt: TGTGCCAGCAGCTTTGGGTTGGGCACAGATACGCAGTATTTT

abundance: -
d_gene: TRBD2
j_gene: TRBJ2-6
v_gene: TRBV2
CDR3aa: CASSEKRIGLAASGANVLTF
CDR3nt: TGTGCCAGCAGTGAGAAACGGATAGGACTAGCGGCTTCTGGGGCCAACGTCCTGACTTTC

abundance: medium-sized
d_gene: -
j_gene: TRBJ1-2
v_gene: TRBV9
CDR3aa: CASSVGQSYGYTF
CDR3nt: TGTGCCAGCAGCGTAGGACAAAGCTATGGCTACACCTTC

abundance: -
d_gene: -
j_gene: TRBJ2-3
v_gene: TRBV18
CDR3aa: CASSPSGASDTQYF
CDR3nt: TGTGCCAGCTCACCGTCGGGGGCCTCAGATACGCAGTATTTT